These 26 T cell receptor beta chains originate from one sample sequenced in a study of OX40 agonist ivuxolimab in advanced cancers. TCRdb's copy holds only in-frame clones and misses some; the assay was immunoSEQ multiplex PCR. The sample gives over 45,000 clones, roughly 80% of which show up once; roughly 3% is in the top ten. The sequencing here drew on CD4+ or CD8+ T cells sorted from blood, taken in a trial of the OX40 agonist ivuxolimab. Receptors originate from an adult with an advanced solid tumor such as melanoma, head and neck, liver or kidney cancer.

The chain is built from TRBV11-3 and TRBJ1-1; D possibly corresponds to TRBD1 (5 bases). CDR3 length equals 14 residues. V dropped 6 bases and J dropped 5 bases, with 16 bases sitting between them. Germline-derived CDR1 and CDR2 are SGHNT and YENEEA. CDR3: CASSTRRGPTEAFF. The CDR3 DNA sequence: TGTGCCAGCAGTACCCGACGGGGACCAACTGAAGCTTTCTTT.

CDR3 sequence (DNA): TGTGCCTGGAGTGTACGCTGGACCACTGAAGCTTTCTTT. It is translated as CAWSVRWTTEAFF. The gene calls are TRBV30 and TRBJ1-1; D remains unclear. Looked up from germline, CDR1 is GTSNPN and CDR2 is SVGIG (reference sequence). This CDR3 has 13 amino acids. V shed 0 bases and J shed 4 bases, with 9 bases lying between them.

This clone was found a few times. V is TRBV27 and J is TRBJ2-1, with D perhaps being TRBD1 or TRBD2 (5 bases each). Deletions cut 5 bases from V and 7 bases from J, with 18 bases between. Germline V lookup: CDR1 MNHEY, CDR2 SMNVEV (reference sequence). This CDR3 comprises 15 residues. In DNA, the CDR3 is TGTGCCAGCAGTGTCGGGACCTGGGAAAGGAATGAGCAGTTCTTC. Residues: CASSVGTWERNEQFF.

The CDR3 bases are TGTGCCTGGATGGGACAGGGGTGGGTCGGGGAGCTGTTTTTT. Its protein is CAWMGQGWVGELFF. The rearrangement uses TRBV30 and TRBJ2-2; 10 bases fit TRBD1. Germline values: CDR1 GTSNPN, CDR2 SVGIG (reference sequence). V trimming: 4 bases; J trimming: 7 bases; junction bases outside the gene matches: 6. This CDR3 comprises 14 residues.

The V call is TRBV18, the J call TRBJ2-2; tentative D call: TRBD1 (5 bases). With 1 base removed from V and 3 bases from J, the gap between germline ends came to 9 bases. The CDR3 is 15 residues long. CDR1 KGHSH and CDR2 LQKENI come from the germline V gene. This CDR3 is CASSPQGSDTGELFF. In DNA form, the CDR3 reads TGTGCCAGCTCACCACAGGGGTCCGACACCGGGGAGCTGTTTTTT.

The chain couples TRBV30 to TRBJ2-1; 7 bases are shared with TRBD1. The CDR3 has 12 amino acids. Losses at the gene ends were 8 bases for V and 7 bases for J; bases not matched to a gene: 8. CDR1 is GTSNPN, CDR2 SVGIG, per germline (reference sequence). DNA of the CDR3: TGTGCCAACGGAAGGGGGCGAAATGAGCAGTTCTTC. Its protein is CANGRGRNEQFF.

The rearrangement links TRBV7-8 to TRBJ1-1; tentative D call: TRBD1 (5 bases). The CDR3 runs to 14 residues. Per germline, CDR1 SGHVS and CDR2 FQNEAQ. The germline V and J ends were trimmed by 8 bases and 3 bases, with 16 bases remaining between them. The CDR3 protein is CASQPPSGHTEAFF. DNA for the CDR3: TGTGCCAGCCAACCGCCCTCGGGGCACACTGAAGCTTTCTTT.

A few counts support this clone. The chain employs TRBV30 and TRBJ2-7; 8 positions agree with TRBD2. Germline V gives CDR1 GTSNPN, CDR2 SVGIG (reference sequence). The CDR3 is made up of 12 amino acids. Trimming took 1 base from V and 7 from J; bases not matched to a gene: 3. CDR3 nucleotides: TGTGCCTGGAGTGCGGGGGGGCATGAGCAGTACTTC. This encodes CAWSAGGHEQYF.

The DNA for the CDR3 is TGTGCCGGGCACAGGGGTTCCTATAATTCACCCCTCCACTTT. Its translation is CAGHRGSYNSPLHF. V and J are TRBV30 and TRBJ1-6; 7 nucleotides line up with TRBD1. V gave up 8 bases and J gave up 1 base; unmatched junction bases: 5. Per the germline V gene, CDR1 is GTSNPN and CDR2 is SVGIG (reference sequence). CDR3 length equals 14 residues.

The CDR3 DNA sequence: TGTGCCAGCAACCCTCTCGAGGATACGCAGTATTTT. Its translation is CASNPLEDTQYF. The chain uses TRBV11-1 and TRBJ2-3; D gene unclear. Between the trimmed V and J ends, which lost 7 bases and 6 bases, there was a span of 11 bases. The CDR3 contains 12 residues. Germline assignment: CDR1 SGHAT and CDR2 FQDESV (reference sequence).

The J gene is TRBJ2-3, the V gene TRBV7-6; D is perhaps TRBD1 (5 bases). V was pared by 5 bases and J by 0 bases, with 9 bases between. Germline V lookup: CDR1 SGHVS, CDR2 FNYEAQ. This CDR3 is built from 14 residues. The CDR3 is CASSIDSSTDTQYF. CDR3 sequence (DNA): TGTGCCAGCAGCATCGACAGTAGCACAGATACGCAGTATTTT.

The chain has TRBV7-2 and TRBJ2-7; 9 nucleotides agree with TRBD1. V shed 4 bases, J shed 5 bases, and the junction held 0 bases outside the gene matches. Germline V gene sequence: CDR1 SGHTA, CDR2 FQGNSA. This CDR3 contains 12 residues. The CDR3 sequence: CASSWTGDEQYF. The CDR3 nucleotides are TGTGCCAGCAGCTGGACAGGGGACGAGCAGTACTTC.

The chain recombines TRBV5-6 with TRBJ1-2; 7 bases line up with TRBD1. This CDR3 has 13 residues. V lost 1 base to trimming and J lost 6 bases; unmatched junction nucleotides: 3. Germline CDR1 and CDR2: SGHDT and YYEEEE. This CDR3 is CASSLRQGDGYTF. CDR3 bases: TGTGCCAGCAGCTTGAGACAGGGTGATGGCTACACCTTC.

J is TRBJ1-5 and V is TRBV4-1, with D maybe TRBD1 (6 bases). V shed 3 bases and J shed 6 bases, with 9 bases lying between them. The CDR3 consists of 13 residues. Looked up from germline, CDR1 is MGHRA and CDR2 is YSYEKL. CDR3: CASSQGATQPQHF. The CDR3 DNA follows: TGCGCCAGCAGCCAGGGGGCGACTCAGCCCCAGCATTTT.

This clone showed up just once. The rearrangement joins TRBV19 to TRBJ2-7; D remains ambiguous. This CDR3 contains 14 residues. CDR1 and CDR2 from the germline V gene are LNHDA and SQIVND (reference sequence). Trimming removed 6 bases from V and 5 bases from J, with 17 bases in between. The chain's CDR3 is CASRPQSKADEQYF. The DNA for the CDR3 is TGTGCCAGTAGACCCCAGAGTAAGGCGGACGAGCAGTACTTC. Based on the CDR3 plus reference TRBV19 and TRBJ2-7, the full variable domain is DGGITQSPKYLFRKEGQNVTLSCEQNLNHDAMYWYRQDPGQGLRLIYYSQIVNDFQKGDIAEGYSVSREKKESFPLTVTSAQKNPTAFYLCASRPQSKADEQYFGPGTRLTVT.

The rearrangement links TRBV5-1 to TRBJ2-1; perhaps D is TRBD1 or TRBD2 (6 bases each). The CDR3 is made up of 15 amino acids. Germline CDR1 is SGHRS and CDR2 is YFSETQ. V was pared by 2 bases and J by 9 bases, with 18 bases between. This CDR3 is CASSLLGRGHTEQFF. CDR3 nucleotides: TGCGCCAGCAGCTTATTAGGTCGGGGGCACACTGAGCAGTTCTTC. Full variable domain (missing parts from reference TRBV5-1 and TRBJ2-1): KAGVTQTPRYLIKTRGQQVTLSCSPISGHRSVSWYQQTPGQGLQFLFEYFSETQRNKGNFPGRFSGRQFSNSRSEMNVSTLELGDSALYLCASSLLGRGHTEQFFGPGTRLTVL.

The chain links TRBV6-5 to TRBJ2-2; either TRBD1 or TRBD2 may supply D (6 bases each). Between the trimmed V and J ends, which lost 6 bases and 0 bases, there was a span of 11 bases. CDR1 is MNHEY and CDR2 is SVGAGI in the germline V gene. CDR3 length: 15 amino acids. This CDR3 reads CASRTGATNTGELFF. CDR3 nucleotide sequence: TGTGCCAGCAGAACGGGGGCTACGAACACCGGGGAGCTGTTTTTT.

V is TRBV7-6 and J is TRBJ2-5; D is uncertain. Per the germline V gene, CDR1 is SGHVS and CDR2 is FNYEAQ. CDR3 size: 13 residues. Trimming cost V 5 bases and J 5 bases, with 12 bases left between them. In nucleotides, the CDR3 is TGTGCCAGCAGCCAGCAACCCACGGAGACCCAGTACTTC. Translation: CASSQQPTETQYF.

In this sample, this clone turned up once. The CDR3 sequence: CASSQDRTGGDLFNEQFF. CDR3 in DNA: TGCGCCAGCAGCCAAGACCGGACAGGGGGCGATTTATTCAATGAGCAGTTCTTC. The J gene is TRBJ2-1, the V gene TRBV4-1, with 11 bases aligning to TRBD1. The CDR3 spans 18 residues. The V segment lost 0 bases and the J segment 6 bases; nucleotides outside the gene matches: 10. The germline V gene has CDR1 MGHRA and CDR2 YSYEKL.

The chain combines TRBV14 with TRBJ1-5; D is unresolved. The CDR3 is 16 residues long. The germline V gene has CDR1 SGHDN and CDR2 FVKESK. V lost 1 base, J lost 7 bases, and 17 bases lay in between. As DNA, the CDR3 is TGTGCCAGCAGCCAAGCCCGGGCCCGAGAGAGCCAGCCCCAGCATTTT. Amino acids: CASSQARARESQPQHF.

V is TRBV4-3 and J is TRBJ2-5; 9 bases line up with TRBD2. Trimming cost V 2 bases and J 4 bases; bases outside gene matches: 11. Looked up from germline, CDR1 is LGHNA and CDR2 is YSLEER. The CDR3 has 17 amino acids. CDR3 bases: TGCGCCAGCAGCCAAAAGGTCGCGGGGGGGCCGCGAGAGACCCAGTACTTC. Translation: CASSQKVAGGPRETQYF.

The chain employs TRBV5-1 and TRBJ2-7; no reliable D call. The germline V gene has CDR1 SGHRS and CDR2 YFSETQ. V lost 3 bases, J lost 0 bases, and 13 bases lay in between. CDR3 length: 15 residues. CDR3 sequence (DNA): TGCGCCAGCAGCTCCTCGATCACTAACTCCTACGAGCAGTACTTC. Encoded protein: CASSSSITNSYEQYF.

For this clone: Relative to the germline gene, one junction end is altered; a read error may explain this. For the CDR3, the DNA is TGTGCCAGCAGCCCCCCCGCCTTTAGTACCTCAGACACGCAGTATTTT. Translated, it gives CASSPPAFSTSDTQYF. The gene calls are TRBV7-9 and TRBJ2-3, with D unclear. CDR1 and CDR2 (germline): SEHNR, FQNEAQ (reference sequence). The CDR3 consists of 16 residues. Filled out from reference TRBV7-9 and TRBJ2-3, the complete variable domain reads DTGVSQNPRHKITKRGQNVTFRCDPISEHNRLYWYRQTLGQGPEFLTYFQNEAQLEKSRLLSDRFSAERPKGSFSTLEIQRTEQGDSAMYLCASSPPAFSTSDTQYFGPGTRLTVL.

This clone appeared a single time. This sequence joins TRBV5-4 and TRBJ1-6; 8 bases match TRBD1. V lost 1 base to trimming and J lost 10 bases; unmatched junction nucleotides: 7. The CDR3 covers 15 residues. Germline-derived CDR1 and CDR2 are SGHNT and YYREEE (reference sequence). The CDR3: CASSLRTGRQSPLHF. The DNA for the CDR3 is TGTGCCAGCAGCTTGAGGACAGGGCGTCAGTCACCCCTCCACTTT.

The gene calls are TRBV6-5 and TRBJ1-6; D not resolved. This CDR3 has 14 amino acids. V was clipped by 7 bases and J by 0 bases, with 7 bases between them. The germline CDR1 and CDR2 sequences are MNHEY and SVGAGI. Written as DNA, the CDR3 is TGTGCCAGCACCAAGAGCTCCTATAATTCACCCCTCCACTTT. The encoded protein is CASTKSSYNSPLHF.

The chain carries TRBV9 and TRBJ1-3; D is unresolved. Germline V CDR1 and CDR2: SGDLS, YYNGEE. The CDR3 covers 13 residues. V lost 0 bases, J lost 8 bases, and 9 bases lay in between. The CDR3 sequence is CASSVEPRDTIYF. In DNA form, the CDR3 reads TGTGCCAGCAGCGTAGAGCCCCGGGACACCATATATTTT.